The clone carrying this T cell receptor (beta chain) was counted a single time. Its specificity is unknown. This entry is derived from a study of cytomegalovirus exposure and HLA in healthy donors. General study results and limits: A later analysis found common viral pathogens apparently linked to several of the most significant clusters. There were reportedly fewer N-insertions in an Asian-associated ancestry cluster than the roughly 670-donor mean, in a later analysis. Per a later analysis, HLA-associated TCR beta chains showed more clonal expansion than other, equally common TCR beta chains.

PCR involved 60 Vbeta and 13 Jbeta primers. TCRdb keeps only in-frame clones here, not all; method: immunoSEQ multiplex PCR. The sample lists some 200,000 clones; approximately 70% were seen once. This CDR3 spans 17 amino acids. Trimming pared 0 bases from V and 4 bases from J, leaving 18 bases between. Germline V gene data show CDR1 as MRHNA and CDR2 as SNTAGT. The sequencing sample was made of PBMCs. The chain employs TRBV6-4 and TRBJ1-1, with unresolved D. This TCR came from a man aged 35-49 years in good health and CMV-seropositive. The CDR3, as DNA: TGTGCCAGCAGTGACTCTCGCCAGGTTCATCGCCGCACTGAAGCTTTCTTT. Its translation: CASSDSRQVHRRTEAFF.